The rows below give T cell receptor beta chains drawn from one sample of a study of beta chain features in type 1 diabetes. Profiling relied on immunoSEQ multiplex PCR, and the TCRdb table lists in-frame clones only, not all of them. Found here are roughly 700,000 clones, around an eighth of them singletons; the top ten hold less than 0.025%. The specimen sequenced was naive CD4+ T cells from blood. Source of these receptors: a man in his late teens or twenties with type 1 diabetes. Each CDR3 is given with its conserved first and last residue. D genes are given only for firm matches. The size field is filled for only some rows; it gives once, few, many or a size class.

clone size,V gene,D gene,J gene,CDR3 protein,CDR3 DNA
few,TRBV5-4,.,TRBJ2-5,CASSAGTRQETQYF,TGTGCCAGCTCAGCCGGGACCAGGCAAGAGACCCAGTACTTC
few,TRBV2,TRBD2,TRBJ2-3,CASSYQAGSTDTQYF,TGTGCCAGCAGTTACCAAGCGGGGAGCACAGATACGCAGTATTTT
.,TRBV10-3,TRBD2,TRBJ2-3,CAISESSGGVTDTQYF,TGTGCCATCAGTGAGTCTAGCGGGGGAGTCACAGATACGCAGTATTTT
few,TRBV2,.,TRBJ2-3,CASIQSTDTQYF,TGTGCCAGCATACAGAGCACAGATACGCAGTATTTT
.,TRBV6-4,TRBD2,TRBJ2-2,CASSPGLAGTTGELFF,TGTGCCAGCAGTCCCGGACTAGCGGGAACCACCGGGGAGCTGTTTTTT
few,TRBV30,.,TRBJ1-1,CAWSVRGSAFF,TGTGCCTGGAGTGTCCGGGGCTCAGCTTTCTTT
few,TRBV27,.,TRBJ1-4,CASRANEKLFF,TGTGCCAGCAGGGCAAACGAAAAACTGTTTTTT
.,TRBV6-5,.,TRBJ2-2,CASIKDRGGTGKLFF,TGTGCCAGCATTAAAGACAGGGGAGGGACCGGGAAGCTGTTTTTT
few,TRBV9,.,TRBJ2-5,CASSPEGGQETQYF,TGTGCCAGCAGCCCAGAAGGGGGCCAAGAGACCCAGTACTTC
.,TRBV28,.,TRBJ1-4,CASSPSGTAGEKLFF,TGTGCCAGCAGTCCCTCCGGGACGGCGGGGGAAAAACTGTTTTTT
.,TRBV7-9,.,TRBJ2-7,CASSPKTGPYEQHF,TGTGCCAGCAGCCCCAAGACAGGCCCCTACGAGCAGCACTTC
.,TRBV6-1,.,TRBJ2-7,CASGGTVYEQYF,TGTGCCAGCGGAGGGACGGTTTACGAGCAGTACTTC
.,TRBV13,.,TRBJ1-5,CASSSRQGNQPQHF,TGTGCCAGCAGTTCTCGGCAGGGCAATCAGCCCCAGCATTTT
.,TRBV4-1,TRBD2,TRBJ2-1,CASSHVPGTRHNEQFF,TGCGCCAGCAGCCATGTCCCCGGGACTAGACACAATGAGCAGTTCTTC
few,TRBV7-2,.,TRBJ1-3,CASSLGRAGNTIYF,TGTGCCAGCAGCTTAGGGAGGGCCGGAAACACCATATATTTT
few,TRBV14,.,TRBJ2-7,CASSQDSGYPTYEQYF,TGTGCCAGCAGCCAAGATTCCGGCTACCCGACCTACGAGCAGTACTTC
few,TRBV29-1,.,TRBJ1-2,CSVGVGYTF,TGCAGCGTTGGAGTGGGCTACACCTTC
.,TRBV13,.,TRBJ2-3,CASSPLADTQYF,TGTGCCAGCAGCCCCTTGGCAGATACGCAGTATTTT
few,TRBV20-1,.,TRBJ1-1,CSASVGEAFF,TGCAGTGCTAGCGTCGGGGAAGCTTTCTTT
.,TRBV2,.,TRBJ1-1,CASRGPEAFF,TGTGCCAGCAGGGGGCCTGAAGCTTTCTTT
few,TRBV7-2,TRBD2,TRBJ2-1,CASSYGLGAFDEQFF,TGTGCCAGCAGCTACGGACTAGGCGCTTTTGATGAGCAGTTCTTC
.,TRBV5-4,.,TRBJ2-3,CASSAITDTQYF,TGTGCCAGCAGTGCCATCACAGATACGCAGTATTTT
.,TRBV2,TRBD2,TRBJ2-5,CASSAASGGAETQYF,TGTGCCAGCAGTGCGGCTAGCGGGGGGGCTGAGACCCAGTACTTC
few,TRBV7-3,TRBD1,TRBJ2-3,CASSLNGQGTDTQYF,TGTGCCAGCAGCTTAAACGGACAGGGAACAGATACGCAGTATTTT
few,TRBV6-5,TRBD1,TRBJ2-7,CASRQGSRTYEQYF,TGTGCCAGCAGACAGGGGTCAAGGACCTACGAGCAGTACTTC
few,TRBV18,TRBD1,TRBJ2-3,CASSPQGADTQYF,TGTGCCAGCTCACCGCAGGGGGCAGATACGCAGTATTTT
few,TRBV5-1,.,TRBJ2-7,CASSDTDYEQYF,TGCGCCAGCAGCGACACCGACTACGAGCAGTACTTC
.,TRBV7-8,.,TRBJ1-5,CASSALTGGAQYSNQPQHF,TGTGCCAGCAGCGCACTAACTGGGGGGGCCCAATATAGCAATCAGCCCCAGCATTTT
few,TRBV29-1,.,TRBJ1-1,CSVVLGRAFF,TGCAGCGTTGTCCTCGGCCGAGCTTTCTTT
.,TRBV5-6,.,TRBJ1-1,CASSNTVVAFF,TGTGCCAGCAGCAACACAGTCGTGGCTTTCTTT
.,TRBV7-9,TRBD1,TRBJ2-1,CASSPQTGGYNEQFF,TGTGCCAGCAGCCCCCAGACAGGGGGCTACAATGAGCAGTTCTTC
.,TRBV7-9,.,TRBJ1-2,CASSLPGLPEGGYTF,TGTGCCAGCAGCTTACCGGGACTCCCGGAGGGTGGCTACACCTTC
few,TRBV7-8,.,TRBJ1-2,CASSLALTGQSYGYTF,TGTGCCAGCAGCTTAGCGTTAACAGGGCAAAGCTATGGCTACACCTTC
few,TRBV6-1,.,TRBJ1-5,CASSDSGIGQPQHF,TGTGCCAGCAGTGACAGTGGAATTGGTCAGCCCCAGCATTTT
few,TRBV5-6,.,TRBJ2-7,CASSLGQYDYEQYF,TGTGCCAGCAGCTTGGGCCAGTACGACTACGAGCAGTACTTC
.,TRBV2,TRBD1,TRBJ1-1,CASSENRGNTEAFF,TGTGCCAGCAGTGAGAACAGGGGGAACACTGAAGCTTTCTTT
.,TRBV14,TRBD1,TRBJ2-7,CASSRGQGVSYEQYF,TGTGCCAGCAGCCGAGGACAGGGAGTATCCTACGAGCAGTACTTC
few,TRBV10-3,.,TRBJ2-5,CAIRGGAAETQYF,TGTGCCATCAGGGGCGGGGCTGCGGAGACCCAGTACTTC
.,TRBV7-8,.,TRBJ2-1,CASSLTEANEQFF,TGTGCCAGCAGCTTAACGGAAGCCAATGAGCAGTTCTTC
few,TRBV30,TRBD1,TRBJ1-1,CAWSRGQGQNTEAFF,TGTGCCTGGAGCCGCGGACAGGGGCAGAACACTGAAGCTTTCTTT
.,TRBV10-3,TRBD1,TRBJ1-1,CAIRATGNSEAFF,TGTGCCATCAGGGCGACAGGGAACTCTGAAGCTTTCTTT
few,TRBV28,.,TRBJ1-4,CASSLAGGEKLFF,TGTGCCAGCAGTTTAGCGGGGGGTGAAAAACTGTTTTTT
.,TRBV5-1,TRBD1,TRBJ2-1,CASSSSGGSYNEQFF,TGCGCCAGCAGCTCCTCAGGGGGCTCCTACAATGAGCAGTTCTTC
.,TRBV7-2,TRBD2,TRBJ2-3,CASSLSLAGATQYF,TGTGCCAGCAGCTTATCGCTAGCGGGGGCTACGCAGTATTTT
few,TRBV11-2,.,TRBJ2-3,CASSLVAGATDTQYF,TGTGCCAGCAGCTTAGTGGCGGGGGCTACAGATACGCAGTATTTT
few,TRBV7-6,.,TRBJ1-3,CASSLEGASSGNTIYF,TGTGCCAGCAGCTTAGAAGGGGCGAGCTCTGGAAACACCATATATTTT
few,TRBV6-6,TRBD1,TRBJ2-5,CASSYGGQRETQYF,TGTGCCAGCAGTTACGGGGGACAGCGCGAGACCCAGTACTTC
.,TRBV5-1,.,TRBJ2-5,CASSLVPVQETQYF,TGCGCCAGCAGCTTGGTTCCTGTCCAAGAGACCCAGTACTTC
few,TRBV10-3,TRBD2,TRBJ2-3,CAISESPSGITDTQYF,TGTGCCATCAGTGAGTCGCCTAGCGGGATCACAGATACGCAGTATTTT
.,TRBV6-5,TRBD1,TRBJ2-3,CASRQTGSTDTQYF,TGTGCCAGCAGGCAGACAGGGAGCACAGATACGCAGTATTTT
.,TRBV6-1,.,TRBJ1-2,CASSDEAGKGDYGYTF,TGTGCCAGCAGTGATGAGGCAGGGAAGGGCGACTATGGCTACACCTTC
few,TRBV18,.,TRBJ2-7,CASSPGEDREQYF,TGTGCCAGCTCACCAGGGGAGGATCGCGAGCAGTACTTC
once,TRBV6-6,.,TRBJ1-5,CASSYSDRPNQPQHF,TGTGCCAGCAGTTATTCGGACCGACCAAATCAGCCCCAGCATTTT
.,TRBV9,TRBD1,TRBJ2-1,CASSVGDRVGNEQFF,TGTGCCAGCAGCGTAGGGGACAGGGTGGGCAATGAGCAGTTCTTC
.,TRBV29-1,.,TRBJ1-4,CSGQAATNEKLFF,TGCAGCGGACAGGCCGCAACTAATGAAAAACTGTTTTTT
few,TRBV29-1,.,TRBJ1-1,CSVQRAEAFF,TGCAGCGTCCAGCGGGCTGAAGCTTTCTTT
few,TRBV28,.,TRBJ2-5,CASRQTAAGGTQYF,TGTGCCAGCAGGCAAACAGCCGCTGGGGGGACCCAGTACTTC
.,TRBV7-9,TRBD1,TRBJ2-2,CASSLQGAGELFF,TGTGCCAGCAGCTTACAGGGGGCCGGGGAGCTGTTTTTT
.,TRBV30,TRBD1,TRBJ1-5,CASSTRQGNQPQHF,TGTGCCAGCTCCACCCGACAGGGTAATCAGCCCCAGCATTTT